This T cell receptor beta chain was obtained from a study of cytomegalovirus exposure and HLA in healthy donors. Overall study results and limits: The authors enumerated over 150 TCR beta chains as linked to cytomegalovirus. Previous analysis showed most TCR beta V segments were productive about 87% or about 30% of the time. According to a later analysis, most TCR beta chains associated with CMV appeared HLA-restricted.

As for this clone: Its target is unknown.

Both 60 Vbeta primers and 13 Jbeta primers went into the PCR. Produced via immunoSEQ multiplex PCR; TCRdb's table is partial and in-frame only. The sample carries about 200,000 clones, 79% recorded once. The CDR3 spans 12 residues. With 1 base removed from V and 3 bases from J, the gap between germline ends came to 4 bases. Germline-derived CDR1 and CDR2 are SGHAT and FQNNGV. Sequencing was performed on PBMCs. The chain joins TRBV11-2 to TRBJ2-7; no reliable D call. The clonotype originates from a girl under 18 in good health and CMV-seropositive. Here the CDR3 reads CASSLAGYEQYF. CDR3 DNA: TGTGCCAGCAGCTTAGCGGGCTACGAGCAGTACTTC.